A selection of T cell receptor beta chains follows, all from one sample in a study of T-cell reconstitution after alpha-beta-depleted transplantation in children. TCRdb itself ran the PCR reads through MiXCR, one entry per CDR3 protein. The table has under 850,000 distinct CDR3 sequences, roughly 14% seen once; the top ten hold around 0.76%. This specimen was PBMCs, taken before TCRalphabeta/CD19-depleted stem cell transplant. The source of these receptors is a girl aged 2-15 years with congenital amegakaryocytic thrombocytopenia, due to receive a stem cell transplant. Each CDR3 is given with its conserved first and last residue. The order of the fields is V gene, J gene, D gene, CDR3 protein. The D gene is left open where the match is weak.

TRBV20-1,TRBJ2-7,TRBD2,CSAGPGLARLQYF
TRBV5-1,TRBJ2-3,.,CASTLGLQSTDTQYF
TRBV10-3,TRBJ2-3,.,CAISESADTSTDTQYF
TRBV6-1,TRBJ2-1,.,CASSEASTLYGDNEQFF
TRBV29-1,TRBJ2-2,.,CSVELRGREAGELFF
TRBV7-2,TRBJ2-1,TRBD2,CASSFLAGGPLNEQFF
TRBV6-5,TRBJ2-5,TRBD2,CASKLAEVIDLQETQYF
TRBV27,TRBJ2-7,TRBD2,CASSMGRRESPYEQYF
TRBV3-1,TRBJ2-3,.,CASSQDQRGTQYF
TRBV15,TRBJ2-3,.,CATSIEYTSRAQYF
TRBV7-9,TRBJ2-5,TRBD1,CASRENDRDETQYF
TRBV29-1,TRBJ1-1,.,CSVVLLDTEAFF
TRBV28,TRBJ2-1,.,CASRGGGAKNEQFF
TRBV20-1,TRBJ1-2,TRBD1,CSARDIWTGPPYGYTF
TRBV4-1,TRBJ2-7,TRBD2,CASSQPTREGEQYF
TRBV5-1,TRBJ2-3,.,CATTVGRTTDTQYF
TRBV5-1,TRBJ2-5,.,CASSLELETQYF
TRBV5-1,TRBJ2-3,TRBD1,CASSVQGADTQYF
TRBV7-8,TRBJ2-3,TRBD2,CASSTGLAYSTDTQYF
TRBV5-1,TRBJ2-2,.,CASSLFYLSGFAPDTGELFF
TRBV15,TRBJ2-7,.,CATSRDRKFFYEQYF
TRBV20-1,TRBJ2-1,.,CSARGRETYNEQFF
TRBV29-1,TRBJ1-1,.,CSVDFRAANTEAFF
TRBV7-6,TRBJ2-3,.,CASTQTGRTDTQYF
TRBV10-2,TRBJ1-2,.,CASSDHQTRQLYGYTF
TRBV5-6,TRBJ2-7,.,CASRRDFSYEQYF
TRBV6-2/TRBV6-3,TRBJ2-5,TRBD1,CASSLRTGSDSETQYF
TRBV3-1,TRBJ1-2,.,CASSHTRRDTTNYGYTF
TRBV27,TRBJ2-7,.,CASSTPGNSREEQYF
TRBV20-1,TRBJ2-5,TRBD2,CSARTSLAAQETQYF
TRBV5-1,TRBJ2-6,.,CASSLEWGANVLTF
TRBV11-2,TRBJ2-7,.,CASSFNLPTYEQYF
TRBV6-5,TRBJ1-6,TRBD1,CASSYLPDRVASPLHF
TRBV5-1,TRBJ2-1,TRBD1,CATSARQGNEQFF
TRBV10-3,TRBJ2-5,TRBD1,CAISGNAGTVQETQYF
TRBV7-9,TRBJ1-1,.,CASSLATAPGTEAFF
TRBV20-1,TRBJ2-1,.,CSARYSGPSYNEQFF
TRBV6-1,TRBJ1-5,TRBD1,CASRGQAGQPQHF
TRBV12-3/TRBV12-4,TRBJ2-1,.,CASSLGMGEQFF
TRBV12-3/TRBV12-4,TRBJ1-1,.,CASSFSPTNTEAFF
TRBV11-2,TRBJ2-3,TRBD2,CASSHRTSSSTDTQYF
TRBV12-3/TRBV12-4,TRBJ1-6,.,CASSSVNNSSLHF
TRBV5-1,TRBJ2-3,TRBD2,CASSFDGGSGTDTQYF
TRBV29-1,TRBJ1-3,.,CSVGNPQGDAGNTIYF
TRBV6-6,TRBJ2-5,.,CASSYPQGGTQYF
TRBV29-1,TRBJ2-3,TRBD2,CSVEVAGGPIGTDTQYF
TRBV7-9,TRBJ2-7,TRBD1,CASRSTGDNEQYF
TRBV20-1,TRBJ1-2,.,CSASLGVGYTF
TRBV3-1,TRBJ2-7,.,CASSQNPDTYEQYF
TRBV7-9,TRBJ2-1,.,CASSLVAAYNEQFF
TRBV5-1,TRBJ2-1,.,CASSLPGRDNEQFF
TRBV20-1,TRBJ2-5,.,CSARDLGPQETQYF
TRBV7-6,TRBJ2-1,.,CASSLVWGKTGYNEQFF
TRBV5-1,TRBJ2-7,.,CASRQDLGNDEQYF
TRBV20-1,TRBJ2-1,TRBD1,CSASRDRKNEQFF
TRBV5-1,TRBJ2-2,.,CASSGGDRPPAGELFF
TRBV29-1,TRBJ2-5,.,CSVDAVGLKGGETQYF
TRBV29-1,TRBJ2-7,TRBD2,CSVVAGAYEQYF
TRBV20-1,TRBJ2-1,TRBD2,CSAGTSGSSYNEQFF
TRBV20-1,TRBJ2-1,TRBD2,CSAIDSGGNNEQFF